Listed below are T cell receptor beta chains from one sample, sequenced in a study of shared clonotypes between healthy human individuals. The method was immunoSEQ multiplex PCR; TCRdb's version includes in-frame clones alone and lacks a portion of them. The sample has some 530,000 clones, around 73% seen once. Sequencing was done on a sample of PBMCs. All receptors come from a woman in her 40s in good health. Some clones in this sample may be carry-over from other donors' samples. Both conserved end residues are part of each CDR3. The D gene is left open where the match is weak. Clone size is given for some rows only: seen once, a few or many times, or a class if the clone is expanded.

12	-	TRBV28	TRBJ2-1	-	CASIDNRNEQFF	TGTGCCAGCATTGACAACCGTAATGAGCAGTTCTTC
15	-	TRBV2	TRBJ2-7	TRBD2	CASSETRTSGYEQYF	TGTGCCAGCAGTGAAACCCGGACTAGCGGGTACGAGCAGTACTTC
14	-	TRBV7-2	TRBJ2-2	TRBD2	CASSSAGGSRELFF	TGTGCTAGCAGCTCGGCGGGGGGCTCCAGGGAGCTGTTTTTT
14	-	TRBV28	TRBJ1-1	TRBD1	CASRKQGRGTEAFF	TGTGCCAGCAGGAAACAGGGGCGAGGCACTGAAGCTTTCTTT
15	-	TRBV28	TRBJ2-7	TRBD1	CASSPPGQGPYEQYF	TGTGCCAGCAGCCCCCCGGGACAGGGACCCTACGAGCAGTACTTC
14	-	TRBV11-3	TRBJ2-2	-	CASSLWVNTGELFF	TGTGCCAGCAGCTTATGGGTGAACACCGGGGAGCTGTTTTTT
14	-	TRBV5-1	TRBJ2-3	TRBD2	CASSFSGRVDTQYF	TGCGCCAGCAGCTTTAGCGGGAGGGTAGATACGCAGTATTTT
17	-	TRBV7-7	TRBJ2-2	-	CASSPFTGTPAAGELFF	TGTGCTAGCAGCCCATTTACCGGGACACCGGCGGCCGGGGAGCTGTTTTTT
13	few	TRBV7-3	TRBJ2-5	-	CASSSSREETQYF	TGTGCCAGCAGCTCGTCGAGGGAGGAGACCCAGTACTTC
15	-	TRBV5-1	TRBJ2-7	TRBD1	CASSWRDRGSYEQYF	TGCGCCAGCAGCTGGCGGGACAGGGGCTCCTACGAGCAGTACTTC
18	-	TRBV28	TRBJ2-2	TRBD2	CASSPGLAGEGRTGELFF	TGTGCCAGCAGTCCCGGACTAGCGGGGGAGGGACGCACCGGGGAGCTGTTTTTT
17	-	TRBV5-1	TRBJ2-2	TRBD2	CASSLRTSGTYTGELFF	TGCGCCAGCAGCTTACGGACTAGCGGGACTTACACCGGGGAGCTGTTTTTT
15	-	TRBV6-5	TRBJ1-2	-	CASRPYREANYGYTF	TGTGCCAGCAGACCCTACAGGGAAGCTAACTATGGCTACACCTTC
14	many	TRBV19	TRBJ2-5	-	CASSNPGVGETQYF	TGTGCCAGTAGTAATCCGGGAGTAGGGGAGACCCAGTACTTC
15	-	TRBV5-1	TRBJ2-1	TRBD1	CASSLDRGSVDEQFF	TGCGCCAGCAGCCTGGACAGGGGAAGTGTGGATGAGCAGTTCTTC
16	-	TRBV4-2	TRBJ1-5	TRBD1	CASSYNPGQGNQPQHF	TGTGCCAGCAGCTACAACCCGGGACAGGGCAATCAGCCCCAGCATTTT
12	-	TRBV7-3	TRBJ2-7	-	CAKLRGSYEQYF	TGTGCCAAGTTACGGGGTTCCTACGAGCAGTACTTC
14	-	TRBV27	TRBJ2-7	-	CASKSLAQGYEQYF	TGTGCCAGCAAGTCCCTAGCGCAGGGCTACGAGCAGTACTTC
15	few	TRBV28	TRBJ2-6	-	CASSYRVNGANVLTF	TGTGCCAGCAGTTACAGGGTAAATGGGGCCAACGTCCTGACTTTC
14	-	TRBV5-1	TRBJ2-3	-	CASSEGGIMDTQYF	TGCGCCAGCAGCGAGGGCGGGATTATGGATACGCAGTATTTT
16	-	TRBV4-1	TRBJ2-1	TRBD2	CASSQRGQRGYNEQFF	TGCGCCAGCAGCCAACGGGGCCAGCGGGGCTACAATGAGCAGTTCTTC
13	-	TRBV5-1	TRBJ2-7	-	CVSSLAAANEQYF	TGCGTCAGCAGCCTCGCCGCCGCCAACGAGCAGTACTTC
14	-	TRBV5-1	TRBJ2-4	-	CASSLRQGEDIQYF	TGCGCCAGCAGCTTACGGCAGGGGGAGGACATTCAGTACTTC
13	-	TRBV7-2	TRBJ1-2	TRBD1	CASSSQGAFGYTF	TGTGCCAGCAGCAGTCAGGGGGCGTTTGGCTACACCTTC
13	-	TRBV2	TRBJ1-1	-	CASGAQDRTEAFF	TGTGCCAGCGGCGCGCAGGACAGAACTGAAGCTTTCTTT
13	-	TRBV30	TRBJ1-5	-	CAWSIEGNQPQHF	TGTGCCTGGAGTATCGAAGGGAATCAGCCCCAGCATTTT
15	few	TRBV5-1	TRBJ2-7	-	CASTLGEGHLYEQYF	TGCGCCAGCACCCTGGGGGAAGGACACCTGTACGAGCAGTACTTC
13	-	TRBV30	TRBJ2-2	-	CAWSVGVTGELFF	TGTGCCTGGAGTGTAGGGGTCACCGGGGAGCTGTTTTTT
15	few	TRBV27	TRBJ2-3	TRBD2	CASSFRTSGRDTQYF	TGTGCCAGCAGTTTCCGGACTAGCGGGAGGGATACGCAGTATTTT
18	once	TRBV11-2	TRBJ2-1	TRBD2	CASSSERGTSSVYNEQFF	TGTGCCAGCAGCTCCGAACGGGGGACTAGTTCCGTTTACAATGAGCAGTTCTTC
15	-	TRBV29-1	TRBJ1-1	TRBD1	CSVRAPGQGTTEAFF	TGCAGCGTTAGGGCACCTGGACAGGGGACCACTGAAGCTTTCTTT